The 13 T cell receptor beta chains listed next were all sequenced from one sample in a study of T cells after yellow fever vaccination. MiXCR was run by TCRdb on the 5' RACE reads, yielding one entry per CDR3 protein. The sample lists 620,000 or so distinct CDR3 sequences, around a sixth seen once, with around 16% in the top ten. The input for sequencing was PBMCs, taken 4 to 6 days after the first yellow fever vaccination. The receptors shown here come from a man younger than 35 who received the YFV17D yellow fever vaccine.

The rearrangement joins TRBV20-1 to TRBJ2-7; D ambiguous. This CDR3 is 14 amino acids long. V lost 0 bases to trimming and J lost 4 bases, with 13 bases between them. Germline V gene lookup returns CDR1 DFQATT and CDR2 SNEGSKA (reference sequence). Here the CDR3 reads CSARDSGRPYEQYV. The CDR3 DNA reads as TGCAGTGCTAGAGATTCCGGCCGGCCTTACGAGCAGTACGTC.

This sequence joins TRBV20-1 and TRBJ1-2; 9 bases are shared with TRBD1. CDR1 and CDR2 from the germline V gene are DFQATT and SNEGSKA (reference sequence). With V trimmed by 5 bases and J by 4 bases, 11 bases remained unmatched. The CDR3 runs 15 residues. DNA for the CDR3: TGCAGTGCTGGACACGGACAGGGGACTACCTATGGCTACACCTTC. Translated, it gives CSAGHGQGTTYGYTF.

In this sample, this clonotype turned up many times. V is TRBV6-1 and J is TRBJ1-1; weak D call: TRBD1 (5 bases). V shed 5 bases and J shed 6 bases, with 22 bases lying between them. The length of the CDR3 is 16 residues. Germline V gives CDR1 MNHNS, CDR2 SASEGT. The CDR3 DNA reads as TGTGCCAGCAGTCGGGAGACAGCGAAGAATGGGGCTGAAGCTTTCTTT. It translates to CASSRETAKNGAEAFF.

The chain employs TRBV6-6 and TRBJ2-1; D might be TRBD2 (5 bases). The germline V gene encodes CDR1 MNHNY and CDR2 SVGAGI (reference sequence). V was shortened by 6 bases and J by 8 bases, with 11 bases between the two germline ends. This CDR3 has 12 amino acids. In DNA form, the CDR3 reads TGTGCCAGCAGAGGGCGGGTCCATGAGCAGTTCTTC. It codes for CASRGRVHEQFF.

Comments on this clonotype: One junction end does not reproduce the germline sequence, and a read error may be involved. The chain recombines TRBV6-4 with TRBJ2-1; D perhaps matches TRBD2 (5 bases). Germline V gene sequence: CDR1 MRHNA, CDR2 SNTAGT. The CDR3 is 16 amino acids. For the CDR3, the DNA is TGTGCCAGCAGTGACTCACGAGGGAGCTCCTACAATGAGCTGTTCTTC. This translates into CASSDSRGSSYNELFF.

This clonotype was found a few times. The chain recombines TRBV12-3 or TRBV12-4 with TRBJ1-5; no definite D call. The V end lost 8 bases, the J end lost 3 bases, and 8 bases lay between the germline ends. This CDR3 contains 12 residues. The CDR3: CASGNTNQPQHF. The CDR3 coding sequence is TGTGCCAGCGGAAATACCAATCAGCCCCAGCATTTT.

This clonotype was seen a handful of times. The rearrangement uses TRBV28 and TRBJ2-3, with TRBD1 matching over 8 bases. V was pared by 3 bases and J by 6 bases, with 8 bases of the junction left unmatched. The CDR3 is 15 amino acids. Germline CDR1 and CDR2: MDHEN and SYDVKM. The CDR3 is CASSLQGAGWDTQYF. Here the CDR3 DNA reads TGTGCCAGCAGTTTGCAGGGGGCGGGATGGGATACGCAGTATTTT.

This clonotype showed up just a few times. V and J are TRBV4-3 and TRBJ2-1; TRBD2 matches at 9 bases. The CDR3 totals 16 residues. Germline assignment: CDR1 LGHNA and CDR2 YSLEER. After removal of 4 bases from V and 2 bases from J, the junction contained 6 bases not matched to a gene. The CDR3 spells CASSRRLAEPYNEQFF. Here the CDR3 DNA reads TGCGCCAGCAGCCGACGACTAGCGGAACCCTACAATGAGCAGTTCTTC.

This clonotype showed up many times. The CDR3 coding sequence is TGCGCCAGCAGCTTGCTACCCTCAACTAATGAAAAACTGTTTTTT. This sequence encodes CASSLLPSTNEKLFF. The chain is built from TRBV5-1 and TRBJ1-4; D unclear. The CDR3 runs to 15 residues. The germline CDR1 and CDR2 sequences are SGHRS and YFSETQ. The germline V and J ends were trimmed by 1 base and 0 bases, with 7 bases remaining between them.

The sample holds a few counts of this clonotype. V and J are TRBV4-3 and TRBJ2-5; 7 nucleotides line up with TRBD1. This CDR3 comprises 15 residues. V gave up 0 bases and J gave up 5 bases; unmatched junction bases: 6. Germline CDR1 is LGHNA and CDR2 is YSLEER. The CDR3 here is CASSQEGTAGETQYF. The CDR3 DNA is TGCGCCAGCAGCCAAGAGGGGACAGCTGGGGAGACCCAGTACTTC.

In this sample, this clonotype turned up a few times. The V gene is TRBV12-3 or TRBV12-4, the J gene TRBJ1-5; D unresolved. V lost 6 bases, J lost 2 bases, and 17 bases lay in between. The CDR3 has 16 amino acids. In DNA, the CDR3 is TGTGCCAGCAGCGATGCTCGGTGGCCGGGCAATCAGCCCCAGCATTTT. It encodes CASSDARWPGNQPQHF.

This rearrangement joins TRBV20-1 to TRBJ2-1; D is ambiguous. The germline V gene encodes CDR1 DFQATT and CDR2 SNEGSKA (reference sequence). The CDR3 sequence is 17 residues long. Trimming shortened V by 0 bases and J by 0 bases, and 15 bases separated the two germline ends. Here the CDR3 reads CSARDPNGLISYNEQFF. The CDR3, as DNA: TGCAGTGCTAGAGATCCGAACGGGTTGATCTCCTACAATGAGCAGTTCTTC.

This clonotype came up many times. The V and J genes are TRBV20-1 and TRBJ2-1; D not certain. V shed 1 base and J shed 2 bases, with 9 bases lying between them. This CDR3 is built from 14 residues. CDR1 is DFQATT, CDR2 SNEGSKA, per germline (reference sequence). The CDR3 here is CSARGLHTYNEQFF. The CDR3 bases are TGCAGTGCTAGAGGGCTACATACCTACAATGAGCAGTTCTTC.